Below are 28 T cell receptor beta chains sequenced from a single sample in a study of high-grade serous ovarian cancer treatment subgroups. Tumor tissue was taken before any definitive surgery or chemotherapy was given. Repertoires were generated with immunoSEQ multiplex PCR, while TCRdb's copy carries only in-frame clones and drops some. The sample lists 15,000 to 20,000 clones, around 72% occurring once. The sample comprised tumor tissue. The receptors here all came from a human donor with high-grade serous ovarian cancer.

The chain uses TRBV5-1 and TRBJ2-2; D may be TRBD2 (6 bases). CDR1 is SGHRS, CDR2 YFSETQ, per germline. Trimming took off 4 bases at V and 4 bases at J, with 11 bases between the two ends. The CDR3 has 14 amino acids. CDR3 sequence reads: CASSRGGPTGELFF. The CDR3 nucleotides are TGCGCCAGCAGCCGTGGAGGGCCCACCGGGGAGCTGTTTTTT. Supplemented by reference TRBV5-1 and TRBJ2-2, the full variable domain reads KAGVTQTPRYLIKTRGQQVTLSCSPISGHRSVSWYQQTPGQGLQFLFEYFSETQRNKGNFPGRFSGRQFSNSRSEMNVSTLELGDSALYLCASSRGGPTGELFFGEGSRLTVL.

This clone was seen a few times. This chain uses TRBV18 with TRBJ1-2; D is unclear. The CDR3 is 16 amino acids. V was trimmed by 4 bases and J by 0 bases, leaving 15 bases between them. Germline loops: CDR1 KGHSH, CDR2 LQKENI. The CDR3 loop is CASSQGASTANYGYTF. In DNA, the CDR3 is TGTGCCAGCTCACAGGGAGCCAGTACCGCTAACTATGGCTACACCTTC.

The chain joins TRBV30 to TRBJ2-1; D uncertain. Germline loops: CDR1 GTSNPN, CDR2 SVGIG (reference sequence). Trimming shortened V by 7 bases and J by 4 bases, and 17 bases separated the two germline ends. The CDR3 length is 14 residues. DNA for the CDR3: TGTGCCTCCCAGGCCTCGGACGGTTACAATGAGCAGTTCTTC. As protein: CASQASDGYNEQFF.

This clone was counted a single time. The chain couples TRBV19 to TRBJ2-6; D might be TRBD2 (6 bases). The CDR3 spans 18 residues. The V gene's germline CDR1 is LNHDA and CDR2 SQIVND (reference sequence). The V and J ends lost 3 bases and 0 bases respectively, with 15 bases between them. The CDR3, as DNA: TGTGCCAGTAGTATTATCATAGTGGGACTCTCTGGGGCCAACGTCCTGACTTTC. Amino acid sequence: CASSIIIVGLSGANVLTF.

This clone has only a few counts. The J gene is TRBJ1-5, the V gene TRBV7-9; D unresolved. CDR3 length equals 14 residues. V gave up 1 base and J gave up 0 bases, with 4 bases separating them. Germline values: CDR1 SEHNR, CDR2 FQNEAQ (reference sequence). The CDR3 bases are TGTGCCAGCAGCTTAGAACGTAGCAATCAGCCCCAGCATTTT. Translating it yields CASSLERSNQPQHF.

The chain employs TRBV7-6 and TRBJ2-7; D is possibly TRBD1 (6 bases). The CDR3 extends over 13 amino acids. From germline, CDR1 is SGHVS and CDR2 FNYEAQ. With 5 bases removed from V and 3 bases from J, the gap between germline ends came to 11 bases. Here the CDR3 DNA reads TGTGCCAGCAGCCCTGGGACAATCTACGAGCAGTACTTC. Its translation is CASSPGTIYEQYF.

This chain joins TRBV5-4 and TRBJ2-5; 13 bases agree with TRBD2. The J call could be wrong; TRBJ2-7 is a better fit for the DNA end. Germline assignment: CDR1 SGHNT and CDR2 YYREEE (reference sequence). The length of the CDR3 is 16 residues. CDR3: CASSWGLAGPTYEQYF. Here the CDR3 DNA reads TGTGCCAGCAGCTGGGGACTAGCGGGACCTACCTACGAGCAGTACTTC.

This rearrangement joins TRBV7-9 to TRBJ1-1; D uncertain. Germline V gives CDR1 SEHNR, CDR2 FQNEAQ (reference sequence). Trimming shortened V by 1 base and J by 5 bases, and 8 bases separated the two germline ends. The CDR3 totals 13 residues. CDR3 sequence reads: CASSLVSVTEAFF. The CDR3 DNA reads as TGTGCCAGCAGCTTAGTATCTGTAACTGAAGCTTTCTTT.

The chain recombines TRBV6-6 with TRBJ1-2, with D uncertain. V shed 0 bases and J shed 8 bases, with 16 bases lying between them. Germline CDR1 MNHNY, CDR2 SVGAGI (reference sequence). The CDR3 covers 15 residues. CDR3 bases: TGTGCCAGCAGTTACTCGATTACCTGGATGAGGGGCTACACCTTC. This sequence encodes CASSYSITWMRGYTF.

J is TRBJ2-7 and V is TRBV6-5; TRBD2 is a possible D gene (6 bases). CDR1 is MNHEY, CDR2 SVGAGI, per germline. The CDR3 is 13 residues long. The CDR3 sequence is CAAGRDADYEQYF. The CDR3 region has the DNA TGTGCAGCGGGTCGGGACGCCGACTACGAGCAGTACTTC.

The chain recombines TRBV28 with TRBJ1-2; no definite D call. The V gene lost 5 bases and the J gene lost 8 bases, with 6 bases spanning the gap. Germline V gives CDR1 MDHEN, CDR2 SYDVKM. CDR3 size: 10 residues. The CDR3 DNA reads TGTGCCAGCAGTCAGCGGGGCTACACCTTC. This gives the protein CASSQRGYTF.

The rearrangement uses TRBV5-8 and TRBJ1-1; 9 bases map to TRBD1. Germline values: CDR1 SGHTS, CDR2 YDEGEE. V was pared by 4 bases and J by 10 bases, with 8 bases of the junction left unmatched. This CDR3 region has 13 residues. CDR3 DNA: TGTGCCAGCAGCGACGGACAGGGGACGGGAGCTTTCTTT. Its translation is CASSDGQGTGAFF.

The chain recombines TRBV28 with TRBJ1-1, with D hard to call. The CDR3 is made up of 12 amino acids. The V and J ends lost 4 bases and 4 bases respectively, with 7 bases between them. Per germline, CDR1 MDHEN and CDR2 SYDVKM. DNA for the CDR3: TGTGCCAGCAGTTCCACACTCACTGAAGCTTTCTTT. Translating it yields CASSSTLTEAFF.

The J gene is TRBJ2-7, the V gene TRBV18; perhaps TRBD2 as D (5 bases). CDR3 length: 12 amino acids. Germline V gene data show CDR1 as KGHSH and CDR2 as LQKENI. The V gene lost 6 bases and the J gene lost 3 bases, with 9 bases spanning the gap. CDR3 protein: CASSPGDYEQYF. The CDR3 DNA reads TGTGCCAGCTCTCCCGGGGACTACGAGCAGTACTTC.

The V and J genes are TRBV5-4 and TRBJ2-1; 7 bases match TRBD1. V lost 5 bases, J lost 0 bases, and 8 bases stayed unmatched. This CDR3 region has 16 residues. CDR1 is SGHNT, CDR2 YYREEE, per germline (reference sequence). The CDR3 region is CASRAGQDSSYNEQFF. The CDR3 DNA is TGTGCCAGCAGGGCTGGACAGGATTCCTCCTACAATGAGCAGTTCTTC.

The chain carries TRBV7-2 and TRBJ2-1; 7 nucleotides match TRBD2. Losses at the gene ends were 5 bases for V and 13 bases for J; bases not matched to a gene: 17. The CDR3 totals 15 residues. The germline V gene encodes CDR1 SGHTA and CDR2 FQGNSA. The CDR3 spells CASSDSGLTGRDQFF. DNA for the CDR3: TGTGCCAGCAGCGATAGCGGGCTAACGGGCCGCGATCAGTTCTTC.

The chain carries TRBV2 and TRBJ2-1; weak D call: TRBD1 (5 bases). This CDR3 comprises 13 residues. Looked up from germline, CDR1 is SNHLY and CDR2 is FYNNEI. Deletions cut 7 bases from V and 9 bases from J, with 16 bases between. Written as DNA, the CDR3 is TGTGCCAGCACATCGACGGACCAGGGTGAGCAGTTCTTC. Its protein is CASTSTDQGEQFF.

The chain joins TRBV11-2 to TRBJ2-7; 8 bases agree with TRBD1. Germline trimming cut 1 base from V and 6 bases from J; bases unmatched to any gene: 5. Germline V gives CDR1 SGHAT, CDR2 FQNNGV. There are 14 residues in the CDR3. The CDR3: CASSLGQGLGEQYF. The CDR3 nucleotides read TGTGCCAGCAGCTTAGGACAGGGGCTGGGCGAGCAGTACTTC.

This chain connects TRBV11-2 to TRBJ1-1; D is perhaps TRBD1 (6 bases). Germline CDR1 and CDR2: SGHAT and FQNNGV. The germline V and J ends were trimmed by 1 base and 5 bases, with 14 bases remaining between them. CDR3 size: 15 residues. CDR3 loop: CASSLVYGRGTEAFF. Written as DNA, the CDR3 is TGTGCCAGCAGCTTAGTTTATGGAAGGGGGACTGAAGCTTTCTTT. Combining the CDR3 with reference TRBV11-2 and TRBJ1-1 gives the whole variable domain EAGVAQSPRYKIIEKRQSVAFWCNPISGHATLYWYQQILGQGPKLLIQFQNNGVVDDSQLPKDRFSAERLKGVDSTLKIQPAKLEDSAVYLCASSLVYGRGTEAFFGQGTRLTVV.

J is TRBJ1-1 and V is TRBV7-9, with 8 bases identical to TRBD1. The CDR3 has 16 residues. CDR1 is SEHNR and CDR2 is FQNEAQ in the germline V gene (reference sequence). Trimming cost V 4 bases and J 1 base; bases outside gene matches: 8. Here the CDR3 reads CASSSTRTGKNTEAFF. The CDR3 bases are TGTGCCAGCAGCTCGACGAGGACAGGGAAGAACACTGAAGCTTTCTTT. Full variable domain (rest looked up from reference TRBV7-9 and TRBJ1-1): DTGVSQNPRHKITKRGQNVTFRCDPISEHNRLYWYRQTLGQGPEFLTYFQNEAQLEKSRLLSDRFSAERPKGSFSTLEIQRTEQGDSAMYLCASSSTRTGKNTEAFFGQGTRLTVV.

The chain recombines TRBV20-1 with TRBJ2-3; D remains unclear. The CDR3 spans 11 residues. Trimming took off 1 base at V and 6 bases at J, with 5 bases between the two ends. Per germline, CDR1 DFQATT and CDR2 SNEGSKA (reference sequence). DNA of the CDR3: TGCAGTGCTAGAGCGTGGGATACGCAGTATTTT. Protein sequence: CSARAWDTQYF.

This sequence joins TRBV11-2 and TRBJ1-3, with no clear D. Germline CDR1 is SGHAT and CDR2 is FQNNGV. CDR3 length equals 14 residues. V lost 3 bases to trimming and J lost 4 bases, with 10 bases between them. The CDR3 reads CASSLGFQGNTIYF. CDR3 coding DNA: TGTGCCAGCAGCTTGGGGTTCCAAGGAAACACCATATATTTT.

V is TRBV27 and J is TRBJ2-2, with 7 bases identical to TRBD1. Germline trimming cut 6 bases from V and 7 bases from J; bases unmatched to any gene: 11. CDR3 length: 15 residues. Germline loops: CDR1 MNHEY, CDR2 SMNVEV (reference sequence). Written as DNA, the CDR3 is TGTGCCAGCAGCACCCGGGACAGTATTATCGGGGAGCTGTTTTTT. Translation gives CASSTRDSIIGELFF.

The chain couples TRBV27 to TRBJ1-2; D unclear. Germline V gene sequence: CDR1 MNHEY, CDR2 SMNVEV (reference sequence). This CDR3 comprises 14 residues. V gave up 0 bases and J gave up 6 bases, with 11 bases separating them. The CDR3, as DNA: TGTGCCAGCAGTTTATCGGGGAGCCTTCATGGCTACACCTTC. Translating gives CASSLSGSLHGYTF.

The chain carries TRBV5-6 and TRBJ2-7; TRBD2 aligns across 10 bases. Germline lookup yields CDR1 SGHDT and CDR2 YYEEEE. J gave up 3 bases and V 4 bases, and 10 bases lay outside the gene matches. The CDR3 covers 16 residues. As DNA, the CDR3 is TGTGCCAGCAGCCGTCTAGCGGGAGTGGAGGGCTACGAGCAGTACTTC. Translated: CASSRLAGVEGYEQYF.

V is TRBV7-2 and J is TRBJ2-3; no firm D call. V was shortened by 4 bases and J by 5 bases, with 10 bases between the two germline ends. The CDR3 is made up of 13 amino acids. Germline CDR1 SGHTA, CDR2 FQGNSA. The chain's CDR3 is CASSSSFGDTQYF. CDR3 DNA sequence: TGTGCCAGCAGCTCCTCCTTCGGAGATACGCAGTATTTT.

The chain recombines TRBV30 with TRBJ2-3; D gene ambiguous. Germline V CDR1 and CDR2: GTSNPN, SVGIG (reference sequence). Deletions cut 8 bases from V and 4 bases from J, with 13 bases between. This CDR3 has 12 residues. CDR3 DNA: TGTGCCGGAGCAGGCCCTTCAGATACGCAGTATTTT. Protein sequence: CAGAGPSDTQYF.

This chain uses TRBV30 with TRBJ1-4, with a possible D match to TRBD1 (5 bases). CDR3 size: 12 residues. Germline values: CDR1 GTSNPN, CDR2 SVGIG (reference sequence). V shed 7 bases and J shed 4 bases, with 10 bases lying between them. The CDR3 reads CALGVYNEKLFF. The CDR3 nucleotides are TGTGCCTTAGGGGTTTATAATGAAAAACTGTTTTTT.